This is a list of T cell receptor beta chains from one sample in a study of cytomegalovirus exposure and HLA in healthy donors. The protocol was immunoSEQ multiplex PCR, while the TCRdb copy is restricted to in-frame clones and leaves out a portion. The repertoire holds roughly 86,000 clones, with over 60% as singletons. Sequenced sample: PBMCs. Every receptor here comes from a man in his thirties or forties in good health and CMV-seronegative. Both conserved end residues are part of each CDR3. Clone size is not always given. Where it is, it says once, few, many or a class for expanded clones.

V	size	J	CDR3
TRBV2	.	TRBJ1-6	CADRTDLNSPLHF
TRBV28	.	TRBJ2-1	CASSWGQGEQFF
TRBV29-1	once	TRBJ2-1	CSVIRGNEQFF
TRBV7-2	few	TRBJ2-7	CASSLAAGNEQYF
TRBV28	.	TRBJ2-1	CATILAGVYNEQFF
TRBV2	.	.	CASNRGTYEQYF
TRBV6-6	.	TRBJ2-7	CASSRGGSGSEQYF
TRBV7-9	.	TRBJ2-1	CANQDRAGEQFF
TRBV2	.	TRBJ1-4	CASSEAGVGQANEKLFF
TRBV14	.	TRBJ1-1	CASSQDRVKKAFF
TRBV4-3	.	TRBJ1-5	CASSQDSGGRQPQHF
TRBV28	.	TRBJ1-5	CASSFSAGGNQPQHF
TRBV11-2	few	TRBJ1-4	CASSPTGRGEKLFF
TRBV21-1	once	TRBJ2-2	CASSWVGGNTGELFF
TRBV19	.	TRBJ2-2	CASTTRGSGTGELFF
TRBV18	few	.	CASSPTGVTYEQYF